This T cell receptor (beta chain) was retrieved from a study of T cells in Graves' hyperthyroidism and ophthalmopathy. There were TCR beta CDR3 regions amplified from RNA transcripts. In the first-round RT-PCR of the TCR CDR3, the HTBI primer set was used. TCRdb analysed the multiplex PCR reads with MiXCR anew, one entry per CDR3 protein. This repertoire shows about 500,000 distinct CDR3 sequences, 40% to 50% found once; its top ten account for roughly 45%. Concerning this clonotype: The antigen is not known. A read error may be the cause here, since a much bigger clone is one base away.

The CDR3 totals 12 residues. Study-wide results and caveats: Blood also carried most thyroid clonotypes expanded above 0.001. Before onset, ophthalmopathy was predicted by the model a median around 6 months earlier.

V usage is TRBV12-3 or TRBV12-4 and J usage is TRBJ2-2; D could derive from TRBD1 or TRBD2 (5 bases each). Sequencing input: peripheral blood or thyroid tissue (not recorded which). The TCR comes from an adult woman with Graves' disease, either hyperthyroidism or ophthalmopathy (not recorded which). The CDR3, as DNA: TGTGCCAGCCGGTGGGGTTCTGGGGGGCTGTTTTTT. This sequence encodes CASRWGSGGLFF.